This entry lists 9 T cell receptor beta chains sequenced from one sample in a study of T-cell reconstitution after alpha-beta-depleted transplantation in children (dated by TCRdb to about 2016). The treatment or condition label of this sample denotes: allogeneic hematopoietic cell transplantation with graft depleted of TCRalphabeta T cells and CD19 B cells. The library was made by PCR. The reads were generated on an Illumina HiSeq 2500. TCR libraries were prepared with molecular barcoding, using unique molecular identifiers to normalize TCRbeta repertoire quantification. TCRdb reprocessing: public reads trimmed at Q25 with fastp, clones called with MiXCR, in-frame beta chains kept. Rows are unified per CDR3 protein, each entry keeping the most common DNA and genes. Recorded for this sample are roughly 200,000 distinct CDR3 sequences; under 13% of them occurred a single time. Roughly 30% of the sample belongs to the ten largest clones.

The sample consisted of PBMCs, taken before TCRalphabeta/CD19-depleted stem cell transplant. The receptor source for this set is a child under two years old with acute myeloid leukemia, due to receive a stem cell transplant.

This clonotype showed up many times. The chain has TRBV5-1 and TRBJ1-2; D is perhaps TRBD1 (5 bases). CDR1 is SGHRS, CDR2 YFSETQ, per germline. The length of the CDR3 is 11 residues. The V end was cut by 7 bases, the J end by 3 bases, with 7 bases between. CDR3 sequence (DNA): TGCGCCAGCGGACAAGACTATGGCTACACCTTC. As protein: CASGQDYGYTF.

In its sample, this clonotype was seen many times. The chain links TRBV11-2 to TRBJ2-1; D is perhaps TRBD2 (6 bases). V was pared by 0 bases and J by 7 bases, with 13 bases between. The CDR3 spans 15 residues. The germline V gene has CDR1 SGHAT and CDR2 FQNNGV. The CDR3 DNA follows: TGTGCCAGCAGCTTAGAGGAGGGTTTGTCTAATGAGCAGTTCTTC. This encodes CASSLEEGLSNEQFF.

This clonotype was recorded many times. DNA for the CDR3: TGTGCCAGCAGTGATTGGGGGAGCACTGAAGCTTTCTTT. Its protein is CASSDWGSTEAFF. The chain carries TRBV2 and TRBJ1-1; D perhaps matches TRBD1 (5 bases). Deletions cut 3 bases from V and 4 bases from J, with 9 bases between. Per germline, CDR1 SNHLY and CDR2 FYNNEI. This CDR3 is 13 amino acids long.

This clonotype was observed at least ten times. The rearrangement joins TRBV12-3 or TRBV12-4 to TRBJ2-2, with D perhaps TRBD1 (6 bases). V shed 7 bases and J shed 3 bases, with 9 bases lying between them. The CDR3 covers 13 residues. The CDR3 protein is CASTGQHTGELFF. In DNA, the CDR3 is TGTGCCAGCACCGGACAGCACACCGGGGAGCTGTTTTTT.

Many counts were recorded for this clonotype. V usage is TRBV24-1 and J usage is TRBJ2-5; TRBD2 agrees at 14 bases. Unmatched junction bases numbered 7, after V lost 4 bases and J lost 4 bases. The germline V gene encodes CDR1 KGHDR and CDR2 SFDVKD. The CDR3 has 17 residues. The CDR3 nucleotides read TGTGCCACCAGTGACTCCTGGGGACTAGCGGGAGCAGAGACCCAGTACTTC. Translating it yields CATSDSWGLAGAETQYF.

This clonotype was observed many times. The J gene is TRBJ2-7, the V gene TRBV5-1; 9 positions match TRBD2. Looked up from germline, CDR1 is SGHRS and CDR2 is YFSETQ. The trim removed 4 bases at V and 6 bases at J, leaving 11 bases unmatched. This CDR3 region has 15 residues. Here the CDR3 reads CASSKIAGVVSEQYF. The CDR3 nucleotides are TGCGCCAGCAGCAAAATAGCGGGAGTGGTAAGCGAGCAGTACTTC.

At least ten counts were recorded for this clonotype. The V call is TRBV5-1, the J call TRBJ1-6; D is unresolved. Trimming took 4 bases from V and 2 from J, leaving 7 bases between them. CDR1 is SGHRS, CDR2 YFSETQ, per germline. CDR3 length: 14 residues. The chain's CDR3 is CASSPGAYNSPLHF. In nucleotides, the CDR3 is TGCGCCAGCAGCCCAGGAGCCTATAATTCACCCCTCCACTTT.

This clonotype showed up many times. The chain uses TRBV12-3 or TRBV12-4 and TRBJ2-2; no clear D. Deletions cut 0 bases from V and 4 bases from J, with 3 bases between. The CDR3 extends over 13 amino acids. In DNA, the CDR3 is TGTGCCAGCAGTTTAGCTGGCACCGGGGAGCTGTTTTTT. Protein sequence: CASSLAGTGELFF.

This clonotype showed up many times. The rearrangement uses TRBV7-2 and TRBJ2-7; D may be TRBD1 (5 bases). Germline lookup yields CDR1 SGHTA and CDR2 FQGNSA. The CDR3 has 14 residues. V gave up 4 bases and J gave up 6 bases, with 16 bases separating them. The CDR3 DNA is TGTGCCAGCAGCTCCCTCCGACAGTCGGGCGAGCAGTACTTC. It specifies CASSSLRQSGEQYF.